The rows below give T cell receptor beta chains drawn from one sample of a study of CD8 T cells in ankylosing spondylitis. TCRdb re-called the 5' RACE reads with MiXCR, one entry per CDR3 protein. Of some 130,000 distinct CDR3 sequences listed, approximately 7.3% were seen once; the top ten hold about an eighth. Sequenced sample: blood, either unsorted or a sorted T cell fraction (not recorded which). The receptors originated from a female donor with ankylosing spondylitis or in good health (not recorded which). Both conserved end residues are trimmed from each CDR3. Fields, in order: J gene, V gene, CDR3 protein.

>TRBJ2-1|TRBV4-2
ASRRRDEQF
>TRBJ2-1|TRBV7-9
ASSLQEKGYNEQF
>TRBJ2-1|TRBV5-1
ASRLAGERGNEQF
>TRBJ2-1|TRBV6-2/TRBV6-3
ASSYDGGQINEQF
>TRBJ2-3|TRBV6-5
ASSYSRDRYTDTQY
>TRBJ1-2|TRBV12-3/TRBV12-4
ASSFFQGASYGYT
>TRBJ1-1|TRBV5-1
ASSLANPYTNTEAF
>TRBJ1-2|TRBV5-1
ASSLRGQGGGYT
>TRBJ1-1|TRBV20-1
SARQDMNTEAF
>TRBJ1-1|TRBV7-2
ASSRHRVSTEAF
>TRBJ2-2|TRBV20-1
SAGRGGGELF
>TRBJ2-3|TRBV6-2/TRBV6-3
ASSPWFSRDRGTDTQY
>TRBJ1-1|TRBV5-1
ASSLPGQGFGRNTEAF
>TRBJ2-1|TRBV11-3
ASSSGQPTYNEQF
>TRBJ1-6|TRBV27
ASSPGNYNSPLH
>TRBJ2-3|TRBV6-5
ASSYVGTSTDTQY
>TRBJ2-7|TRBV9
ASSESGGVYEQY
>TRBJ2-1|TRBV6-1
ASSPLGGGRDNEQF
>TRBJ1-1|TRBV28
ASSQGKDREAF
>TRBJ2-7|TRBV6-5
ASSPSTHYEQY
>TRBJ2-5|TRBV7-8
ASTQPYRTQY
>TRBJ2-1|TRBV10-3
AISGMTSSGAYNEQF
>TRBJ1-2|TRBV3-1
ASSQAEWYGYT
>TRBJ2-7|TRBV12-3/TRBV12-4
ASSFAGGSHEQY
>TRBJ1-2|TRBV7-2
ASSLPEQLYGYT
>TRBJ2-1|TRBV3-1
ASSPTLGQGGWEQF
>TRBJ2-3|TRBV12-3/TRBV12-4
ASSFGSVTQY
>TRBJ1-1|TRBV12-3/TRBV12-4
ASSPTGRQGAGTEAF
>TRBJ1-5|TRBV30
AWSPEGHPAEPQH
>TRBJ1-5|TRBV20-1
SAEAEGRGQPQH
>TRBJ1-1|TRBV7-9
ASSWDRDDTEAF
>TRBJ1-1|TRBV4-1
ASSQDDNPEAF
>TRBJ1-2|TRBV7-8
ATSLAVANYGYT
>TRBJ2-3|TRBV14
ASSQDPARADTQY
>TRBJ1-1|TRBV3-1
ASSPWTGNTEAF
>TRBJ1-6|TRBV2
ASSFQATGPDPLH
>TRBJ1-6|TRBV3-1
ASSQGQGESPLH
>TRBJ2-6|TRBV5-1
ASSTMDRNSGANVLT
>TRBJ1-2|TRBV6-5
ASNLRGGVSYGYT
>TRBJ2-6|TRBV5-1
ASSLLAGGLSSGANVLT
>TRBJ2-7|TRBV12-3/TRBV12-4
ASSLSSGSSSYEQY
>TRBJ2-2|TRBV6-1
ASTTSQSRSRTGELF
>TRBJ2-1|TRBV27
ASRPFPDSGEQF
>TRBJ1-5|TRBV19
ASTSLGTGGNQPQH
>TRBJ2-1|TRBV14
ASSQGTRLAMGNEQF